The T cell receptor beta chain under discussion was sequenced for a study of cytomegalovirus exposure and HLA in healthy donors. On this clone itself: Its specificity is unknown.

Study-wide results and caveats: Certain indistinguishable V segments, among them TRBV6-2 and TRBV6-3, were excluded.

This CDR3 has 18 residues. The ends were cut back, 3 bases at V and 0 bases at J, with 20 bases in the middle. Germline V gene sequence: CDR1 MDHEN, CDR2 SYDVKM. The PCR made use of 60 Vbeta and 13 Jbeta primers. Clones were sequenced by immunoSEQ multiplex PCR, and TCRdb holds only the in-frame ones, with some missing. The sample includes approximately 120,000 clones, around 85% seen only once; the top ten take approximately 6.4%. The receptor's source is a woman aged 25 to 39 in good health and CMV-seropositive. The chain joins TRBV28 to TRBJ1-1; weak D call: TRBD1 (6 bases). The sample was PBMCs. CDR3 coding DNA: TGTGCCAGCAGTTTCTTCCGACAGGCGTATAACTTGAACACTGAAGCTTTCTTT. This gives the protein CASSFFRQAYNLNTEAFF.